This TCR beta chain appears in the sequencing data of a study of patients and donors after allogeneic stem cell transplantation. The CDR3 extends over 15 amino acids. Trimming pared 1 base from V and 3 bases from J, leaving 13 bases between. The germline CDR1 and CDR2 sequences are SEHNR and FQNEAQ (reference sequence). TCRdb re-analysed the RT-PCR reads in MiXCR, keeping a single row per CDR3 protein. In the table there are approximately 220,000 distinct CDR3 sequences, roughly two fifths of which are singletons. This TCR was recovered from a human donor who was either an allogeneic HSCT recipient or a stem cell or donor lymphocyte infusion donor (not recorded which). It is not recorded whose cells these are; they may come from a transplant donor. The rearrangement links TRBV7-9 to TRBJ2-7; D might be TRBD1 (5 bases). Sequences were obtained from blood, either unsorted or a sorted T cell fraction (not recorded which). DNA of the CDR3: TGTGCCAGCAGCTTAGGACAGTCCTTACACTACGAGCAGTACTTC. The encoded protein is CASSLGQSLHYEQYF. Complete variable domain (other parts from reference TRBV7-9 and TRBJ2-7): DTGVSQNPRHKITKRGQNVTFRCDPISEHNRLYWYRQTLGQGPEFLTYFQNEAQLEKSRLLSDRFSAERPKGSFSTLEIQRTEQGDSAMYLCASSLGQSLHYEQYFGPGTRLTVT.